The clone carrying this T cell receptor (beta chain) was counted only a few times. These data are taken from a study of early T cells in non-severe SARS-CoV-2 infection. From the 5' RACE reads, TCRdb called clonotypes with MiXCR, one entry per CDR3 protein. The sample carries 100,000 to 150,000 distinct CDR3 sequences, just under 15% recorded once. V was cut by 1 base and J by 7 bases, with 11 bases left in between. The germline V gene encodes CDR1 LGHNT and CDR2 FRNRAP. There are 13 residues in the CDR3. V usage is TRBV12-5 and J usage is TRBJ2-7; D may be TRBD1 or TRBD2 (5 bases each). The sequenced material came from whole blood. The sequence was collected from an adult who was a healthcare worker with PCR-confirmed SARS-CoV-2 infection or an uninfected control (not recorded which). The CDR3 region has the DNA TGTGCTAGTGGTTTGGCTGGGGGTAGAGAGCAGTACTTC. Translated, it gives CASGLAGGREQYF.